Many counts were recorded for the clone carrying this TCR beta chain. This sample was taken from a study of CD8+CD57+ T cells in acquired aplastic anemia. Using genomic DNA as the template, TCR beta VDJ and CDR3 profiling was carried out. Each CDR3 protein gets one entry after TCRdb re-called the reads with MiXCR. The sample carries 170,000 or so distinct CDR3 sequences, 45% to 55% recorded once. V lost 4 bases to trimming and J lost 0 bases; unmatched junction nucleotides: 5. The CDR3 contains 18 residues. The V gene's germline CDR1 is SGHNT and CDR2 YYREEE (reference sequence). Patients selected for sequencing had displayed CD8+CD57+ cell expansion by flow cytometry.

The chain joins TRBV5-4 to TRBJ2-1; 15 bases are shared with TRBD2. Specimen: sorted CD4+, CD8+, or CD8+CD57+ T cells (not recorded which) from PBMCs. The TCR comes from a human donor with aplastic anemia. DNA for the CDR3: TGTGCCAGCAGCGTGGGACTAGCGGGAGGCTACTCCTACAATGAGCAGTTCTTC. This encodes CASSVGLAGGYSYNEQFF. Full variable domain (rest looked up from reference TRBV5-4 and TRBJ2-1): ETGVTQSPTHLIKTRGQQVTLRCSSQSGHNTVSWYQQALGQGPQFIFQYYREEENGRGNFPPRFSGLQFPNYSSELNVNALELDDSALYLCASSVGLAGGYSYNEQFFGPGTRLTVL.